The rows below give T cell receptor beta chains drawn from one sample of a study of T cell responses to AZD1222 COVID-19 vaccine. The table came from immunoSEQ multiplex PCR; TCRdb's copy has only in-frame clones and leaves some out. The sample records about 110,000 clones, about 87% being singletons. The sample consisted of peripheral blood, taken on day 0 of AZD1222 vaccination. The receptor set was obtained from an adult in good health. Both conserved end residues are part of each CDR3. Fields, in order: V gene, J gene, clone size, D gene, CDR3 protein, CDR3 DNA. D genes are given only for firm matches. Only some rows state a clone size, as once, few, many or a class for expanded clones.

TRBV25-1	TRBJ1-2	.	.	CASNPGQNNYGYTF	TGTGCCAGCAACCCCGGACAGAATAACTATGGCTACACCTTC
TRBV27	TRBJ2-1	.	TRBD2	CASRLAGTYNEQFF	TGTGCCAGCCGCCTAGCGGGAACCTACAATGAGCAGTTCTTC
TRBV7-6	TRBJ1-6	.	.	CASSSGQDLKNSPLHF	TGTGCCAGCAGCTCCGGCCAGGACCTGAAAAATTCACCCCTCCACTTT
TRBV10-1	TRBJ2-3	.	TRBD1	CASSENIRDRSTDTQYF	TGCGCCAGCAGTGAAAACATCCGGGACAGGAGCACAGATACGCAGTATTTT
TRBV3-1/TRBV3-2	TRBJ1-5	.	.	CASSQSGRRSNQPQHF	TGTGCCAGCAGCCAATCTGGGAGGAGGTCCAATCAGCCCCAGCATTTT
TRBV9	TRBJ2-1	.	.	CASSSQSSYNEQFF	TGTGCCAGCAGCTCACAGAGCTCCTACAATGAGCAGTTCTTC
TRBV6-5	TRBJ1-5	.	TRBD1	CASNDRVGSWPQHF	TGTGCCAGCAACGACAGGGTGGGGTCATGGCCCCAGCATTTT
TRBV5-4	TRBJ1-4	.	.	CASSPNRNEKLFF	TGTGCCAGCAGCCCAAACAGGAATGAAAAACTGTTTTTT
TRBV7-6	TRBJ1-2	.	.	CASSIIHTDYGYTF	TGTGCCAGCAGCATAATACACACCGACTATGGCTACACCTTC
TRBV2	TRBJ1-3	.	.	CASRVGPSGNTIYF	TGTGCCAGCAGGGTGGGTCCCTCTGGAAACACCATATATTTT
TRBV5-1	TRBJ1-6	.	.	CASSLEEGGNSPLHF	TGCGCCAGCAGCTTGGAGGAGGGTGGGAATTCACCCCTCCACTTT
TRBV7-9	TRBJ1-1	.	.	CASSSYEQGIAFF	TGTGCCAGCAGCTCTTACGAACAGGGTATAGCTTTCTTT
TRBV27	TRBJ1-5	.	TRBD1	CASRRTGGPGNQPQHF	TGTGCCAGCAGGAGGACAGGGGGCCCTGGGAATCAGCCCCAGCATTTT
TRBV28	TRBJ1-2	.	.	CASRTTQGLYGYTF	TGTGCCAGCAGGACGACCCAGGGACTCTATGGCTACACCTTC
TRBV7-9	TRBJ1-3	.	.	CASSSSTGNTIYF	TGTGCCAGCAGCTCCAGCACTGGAAACACCATATATTTT
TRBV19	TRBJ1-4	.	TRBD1	CASQDRRNEKLFF	TGTGCCAGTCAGGACAGGCGGAATGAAAAACTGTTTTTT
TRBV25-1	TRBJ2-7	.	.	CADLNRVHSYEQYF	TGTGCCGACCTAAACAGGGTACACTCCTACGAGCAGTACTTC
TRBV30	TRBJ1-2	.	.	CAWTGTLKTYGYTF	TGTGCCTGGACAGGGACCCTCAAAACTTATGGCTACACCTTC
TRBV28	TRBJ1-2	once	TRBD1	CASSLQGVGYGYTF	TGTGCCAGCAGTTTGCAGGGGGTTGGCTATGGCTACACCTTC
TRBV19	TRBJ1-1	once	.	CASSVGTTNTEAFF	TGTGCCAGTAGTGTTGGGACAACGAACACTGAAGCTTTCTTT
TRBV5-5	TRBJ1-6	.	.	CASSLVAGGGNSPLHF	TGTGCCAGCAGCTTGGTTGCTGGCGGGGGGAATTCACCCCTCCACTTT
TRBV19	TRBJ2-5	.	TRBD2	CASSIDLSGRSPWETQYF	TGTGCCAGTAGTATAGATCTCAGCGGGAGGTCCCCCTGGGAGACCCAGTACTTC
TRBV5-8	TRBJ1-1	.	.	CASSWSVGTEAFF	TGTGCCAGCAGCTGGTCAGTAGGGACTGAAGCTTTCTTT
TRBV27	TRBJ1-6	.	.	CASSRVGGWNSPLHF	TGTGCCAGCTCCCGGGTGGGGGGGTGGAATTCACCCCTCCACTTT
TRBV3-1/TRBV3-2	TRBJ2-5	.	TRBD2	CASSRRTSGKETQYF	TGTGCCAGCAGCCGACGGACTAGCGGCAAAGAGACCCAGTACTTC
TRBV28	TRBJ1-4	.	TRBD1	CASSAPGQGGEKLFF	TGTGCCAGCAGTGCACCGGGACAGGGGGGGGAAAAACTGTTTTTT
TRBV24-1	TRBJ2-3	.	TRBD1	CATSDLWGQDTDTQYF	TGTGCCACCAGTGATTTGTGGGGACAGGATACAGATACGCAGTATTTT
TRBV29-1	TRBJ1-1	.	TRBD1	CSVRTGGITEAFF	TGCAGCGTTAGGACAGGGGGCATCACTGAAGCTTTCTTT
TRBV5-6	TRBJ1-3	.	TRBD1	CASSLLETGPGNTIYF	TGTGCCAGCAGCTTACTTGAGACAGGGCCTGGAAACACCATATATTTT
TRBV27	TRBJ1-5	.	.	CASSLRVSNQPQHF	TGTGCCAGCAGTTTAAGGGTTAGCAATCAGCCCCAGCATTTT
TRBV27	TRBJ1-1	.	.	CASSLSGRTEAFF	TGTGCCAGCAGTTTGTCCGGACGGACTGAAGCTTTCTTT
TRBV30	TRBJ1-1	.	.	CAWSPQQGRAFF	TGTGCCTGGAGTCCCCAGCAGGGTCGGGCTTTCTTT
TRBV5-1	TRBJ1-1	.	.	CASSLERGMPTEAFF	TGCGCCAGCAGCTTGGAGAGGGGTATGCCCACTGAAGCTTTCTTT
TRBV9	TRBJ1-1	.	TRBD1	CASSASQGVLTEAFF	TGTGCCAGCAGCGCCTCACAGGGGGTTCTCACTGAAGCTTTCTTT
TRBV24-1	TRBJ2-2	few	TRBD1	CATGTGRGNTGELFF	TGTGCCACCGGGACAGGGCGCGGGAACACCGGGGAGCTGTTTTTT